This is a list of T cell receptor beta chains from one sample in a study of Ad26.COV2.S vaccination and SARS-CoV-2 variants. The protocol was immunoSEQ multiplex PCR, while the TCRdb copy is restricted to in-frame clones and leaves out a portion. The repertoire has hundreds of thousands of clones, over 75% of them found once; the top ten carry about 3.4%. The material was peripheral blood, obtained in a trial of Ad26.COV2.S vaccine versus placebo. Every receptor here comes from a person aged 18 to 65 who received the Ad26.COV2.S COVID-19 vaccine or a placebo. Both conserved end residues are part of each CDR3. The D gene is left open where the match is weak. Rows give clone size only sometimes, using once, few, many, or a class for an expanded clone.

TRBJ2-5,.,.,TRBV7-9,CASSFTGLGERQETQYF,TGTGCCAGCAGCTTCACCGGACTGGGGGAACGCCAAGAGACCCAGTACTTC
TRBJ1-5,TRBD1,.,TRBV7-2,CASSSFQGARNQPQHF,TGTGCCAGCAGCTCGTTCCAGGGGGCTCGCAATCAGCCCCAGCATTTT
TRBJ1-2,TRBD1,once,TRBV7-9,CASSFGKGASPGYGYTF,TGTGCCAGCAGCTTCGGGAAGGGGGCGTCCCCTGGCTATGGCTACACCTTC
TRBJ2-3,.,.,TRBV21-1,CASREPTVYTDTQYF,TGTGCCAGCAGAGAGCCGACAGTGTACACAGATACGCAGTATTTT
TRBJ2-7,.,.,TRBV5-8,CASSYGASYEQYF,TGTGCCAGCAGCTACGGGGCCTCGTACGAGCAGTACTTC
TRBJ2-7,.,.,TRBV6-5,CASSYSRSREQYF,TGTGCCAGCAGTTACTCAAGGAGCAGAGAGCAGTACTTC
TRBJ2-3,.,few,TRBV14,CASSKLTGADTDTQYF,TGTGCCAGCAGCAAGCTAACGGGGGCCGACACAGATACGCAGTATTTT
TRBJ2-2,TRBD1,.,TRBV2,CASSPRDSTGELFF,TGTGCCAGCAGCCCCCGGGACAGCACCGGGGAGCTGTTTTTT
TRBJ2-7,.,few,TRBV2,CASTNGFSSYEQYF,TGTGCCAGCACCAACGGGTTCAGCTCCTACGAGCAGTACTTC
TRBJ1-1,.,.,TRBV30,CAWTPNRNVGTKAFF,TGTGCCTGGACCCCAAACAGGAACGTGGGAACGAAAGCTTTCTTT
TRBJ2-7,.,once,TRBV29-1,CSVAGQLSYEQYF,TGCAGCGTTGCAGGACAGCTATCCTACGAGCAGTACTTC
TRBJ2-3,TRBD2,once,TRBV4-1,CASSPGLADTDTQYF,TGCGCCAGCAGCCCTGGACTAGCGGACACAGATACGCAGTATTTT
TRBJ2-3,TRBD1,.,TRBV7-9,CASSTGTGGTDTQYF,TGTGCCAGCAGCACCGGGACAGGCGGCACAGATACGCAGTATTTT
TRBJ1-1,TRBD1,.,TRBV9,CASSPRQGVNTEAFF,TGTGCCAGCAGCCCCCGACAGGGCGTGAACACTGAAGCTTTCTTT
TRBJ2-2,TRBD2,.,TRBV11-2,CASRSGGANSGELFF,TGCGCCAGCAGAAGCGGGGGGGCGAATTCCGGGGAGCTGTTTTTT
TRBJ2-4,TRBD2,.,TRBV15,CATSRSTSGGTIQYF,TGTGCCACCAGCAGATCTACTAGCGGGGGAACCATTCAGTACTTC
TRBJ1-2,TRBD1,.,TRBV7-9,CASSNRDREERGYTF,TGTGCCAGCAGCAACCGGGACAGGGAGGAGCGGGGCTACACCTTC
TRBJ2-1,.,.,TRBV7-8,CASSTWAGADNEQFF,TGTGCCAGCAGCACGTGGGCAGGAGCGGACAATGAGCAGTTCTTC
TRBJ2-7,.,.,TRBV12-3/TRBV12-4,CASSLWLHEQYF,TGTGCCAGCAGTTTATGGCTCCACGAGCAGTACTTC
TRBJ1-2,.,.,TRBV5-4,CASNLGDKGPQGGYTF,TGTGCCAGCAACCTCGGGGACAAGGGCCCCCAAGGCGGCTACACCTTC
TRBJ2-5,TRBD1,.,TRBV30,CAWSWTGVSETQYF,TGTGCCTGGAGTTGGACAGGGGTCTCAGAGACCCAGTACTTC
TRBJ2-7,.,.,TRBV12-5,CASGLFGGYEQYF,TGTGCTAGTGGTTTGTTCGGGGGCTACGAGCAGTACTTC
TRBJ1-5,.,.,TRBV4-1,CASSQVTTVSQPQHF,TGCGCCAGCAGCCAAGTTACGACAGTTAGTCAGCCCCAGCATTTT
TRBJ1-2,.,.,TRBV6-5,CASSPSEVYGYTF,TGTGCCAGCAGTCCTTCGGAGGTCTATGGCTACACCTTC
TRBJ2-1,.,.,TRBV20-1,CSAKGRSEQFF,TGCAGTGCCAAAGGGAGGAGTGAGCAGTTCTTC
TRBJ2-2,.,once,TRBV7-3,CASKAGSLNTGELFF,TGTGCCAGCAAAGCCGGGTCTCTAAACACCGGGGAGCTGTTTTTT
TRBJ1-2,.,.,TRBV10-2,CASRGRLGYTF,TGCGCCAGCAGGGGACGGTTGGGCTACACCTTC
TRBJ1-5,TRBD1,.,TRBV6-5,CASRATGYDQPQHF,TGTGCCAGCAGAGCGACAGGGTACGATCAGCCCCAGCATTTT
TRBJ2-2,.,few,TRBV5-1,CASSLSTPGTGELFF,TGCGCCAGCAGCTTATCGACCCCGGGGACCGGGGAGCTGTTTTTT
TRBJ2-3,.,once,TRBV7-6,CASSPSLTDTQYF,TGTGCCAGCAGCCCTTCCCTCACAGATACGCAGTATTTT
TRBJ1-5,.,.,TRBV6-5,CASPNGDTNQPQHF,TGTGCCAGCCCAAACGGGGACACCAATCAGCCCCAGCATTTT
TRBJ1-1,.,.,TRBV7-6,CASSLALQGSSTEAFF,TGTGCCAGCAGCTTAGCGTTACAGGGTTCTAGCACTGAAGCTTTCTTT